One and the same sample provided the 7 T cell receptor beta chains below, sequenced in a study of T cell responses to AZD1222 COVID-19 vaccine. Produced via immunoSEQ multiplex PCR; TCRdb's table is partial and in-frame only. The data show fewer than 50,000 clones, around three quarters seen once. This specimen was peripheral blood, taken on day 0 of AZD1222 vaccination. The receptors here all came from an adult in good health.

The V gene is TRBV3-1 (or the pseudogene TRBV3-2), the J gene TRBJ2-7; 7 bases agree with TRBD1. The trim removed 3 bases at V and 2 bases at J, leaving 4 bases unmatched. This CDR3 has 14 residues. Germline V gene lookup returns CDR1 LGHDT and CDR2 YNNKEL (reference sequence). CDR3 nucleotide sequence: TGTGCCAGCAGCCAGACAGGGACAGCCTACGAGCAGTACTTC. It codes for CASSQTGTAYEQYF.

This chain connects TRBV18 to TRBJ2-5; D possibly uses TRBD1 or TRBD2 (5 bases each). Trimming removed 4 bases at V and 5 bases at J, with 17 bases between. Germline lookup yields CDR1 KGHSH and CDR2 LQKENI. The CDR3 extends over 15 amino acids. CDR3 bases: TGTGCCAGCTCACTGGGGGACGGCGTTTCTGAGACCCAGTACTTC. Its protein product is CASSLGDGVSETQYF. Together with reference TRBV18 and TRBJ2-5, the CDR3 gives the full variable domain: NAGVMQNPRHLVRRRGQEARLRCSPMKGHSHVYWYRQLPEEGLKFMVYLQKENIIDESGMPKERFSAEFPKEGPSILRIQQVVRGDSAAYFCASSLGDGVSETQYFGPGTRLLVL.

V gene TRBV7-9 combines with J gene TRBJ1-1; D gene ambiguous. The CDR3 runs 15 residues. Trimming cost V 2 bases and J 7 bases, with 17 bases left between them. The germline V gene has CDR1 SEHNR and CDR2 FQNEAQ (reference sequence). The CDR3 is CASSLNRPAGDEAFF. CDR3 DNA sequence: TGTGCCAGCAGCTTAAATAGGCCAGCTGGAGATGAAGCTTTCTTT.

The chain is built from TRBV28 and TRBJ1-4; D is possibly TRBD1 (5 bases). The germline V gene encodes CDR1 MDHEN and CDR2 SYDVKM. V shed 2 bases and J shed 0 bases, with 7 bases lying between them. This CDR3 is 15 amino acids long. CDR3 protein: CASSLGGSTNEKLFF. Written as DNA, the CDR3 is TGTGCCAGCAGTTTAGGGGGATCAACTAATGAAAAACTGTTTTTT.

The chain is built from TRBV18 and TRBJ1-1; a possible D gene is TRBD1 (5 bases). CDR1 and CDR2 from the germline V gene are KGHSH and LQKENI. V lost 5 bases to trimming and J lost 3 bases, with 13 bases between them. This CDR3 has 14 amino acids. In DNA form, the CDR3 reads TGTGCCAGCTCAAGGGGAGGTTGGGACACTGAAGCTTTCTTT. Translating it yields CASSRGGWDTEAFF.

The chain recombines TRBV5-1 with TRBJ2-1; D uncertain. The CDR3 consists of 14 residues. The V gene's germline CDR1 is SGHRS and CDR2 YFSETQ. The V end was cut by 5 bases, the J end by 5 bases, with 14 bases between. This CDR3 reads CASRARAEDNEQFF. The CDR3 nucleotides are TGCGCCAGCAGGGCCCGGGCAGAAGACAATGAGCAGTTCTTC.

The chain recombines TRBV11-3 with TRBJ1-3; no definite D call. The CDR3 runs 14 residues. V was cut by 5 bases and J by 0 bases, with 8 bases left in between. In germline, CDR1 is SGHNT, CDR2 YENEEA. CDR3 bases: TGTGCCAGCAGCCATAGATACTCTGGAAACACCATATATTTT. This sequence encodes CASSHRYSGNTIYF.